In its sample, the clone carrying this TCR beta chain was seen many times. Its target is not known. With listed TCR primers and previously described methods, bulk TCR libraries were prepared. TCRdb ran MiXCR on the PCR reads and lists one entry per CDR3 protein. Of 400,000 to 600,000 distinct CDR3 sequences listed, around 25% are singletons. This specimen comes from a study of molecular identifiers for immune sequencing clone quantification. Across the study: Naive CD8 RNA (around 20,000 or 99,000 cells) was divided into five aliquots, with four sequenced. Whole-study findings and limits: Beyond 20 RNA copies, clones held over 99% of effector molecules, compared with under 1% in naive cells.

Germline V gene data show CDR1 as SEHNR and CDR2 as FQNEAQ (reference sequence). Trimming shortened V by 5 bases and J by 7 bases, and 17 bases separated the two germline ends. The CDR3 consists of 15 residues. The sequence came from a human donor in good health. Some libraries in this study had Jurkat cell RNA spiked in. V and J are TRBV7-9 and TRBJ1-4, with a possible D match to TRBD1 (6 bases). The sequenced sample consisted of naive CD8+ T cells from blood, with Jurkat cell RNA spiked in. Described subset: FACS-sorted CD8+CD4-CCR7+CD45RA+ naive T cells. CDR3 DNA sequence: TGTGCCAGCAGCGAATCAACAGGGCGCAGTGAAAAACTGTTTTTT. It yields the protein CASSESTGRSEKLFF.